This TCR beta chain comes out of a study of blood T cell repertoires in COVID-19. Individuals drawn from about two dozen US areas were roughly 18 to 95 years old. Clinical history reported by participants formed the basis on which cohorts were assigned. Measured with immunoSEQ multiplex PCR; TCRdb has only the in-frame clones, and not every one. The repertoire has about 140,000 clones, approximately 86% of them found once; the top ten carry 6.2%. This CDR3 comprises 14 residues. J lost 6 bases, V lost 4 bases, and 7 bases had no gene match. Per the germline V gene, CDR1 is SGHNT and CDR2 is YYREEE (reference sequence).

The chain combines TRBV5-4 with TRBJ1-1, with TRBD1 matching 9 bases. The sequence was obtained from a woman aged 40 to 55 who had recovered from COVID-19. Sequences were obtained from PBMCs or T cells enriched from blood (not recorded which). The CDR3 sequence: CASSTLRQGAEAFF. Written as DNA, the CDR3 is TGTGCCAGCAGCACCCTTCGACAGGGGGCTGAAGCTTTCTTT.